The clone carrying this T cell receptor (beta chain) has a handful of counts. Its antigen remains unidentified. The data belong to a study of graft-versus-host responses after intestinal transplantation. The wider study: Recipients underwent multivisceral, liver-intestinal, or isolated intestinal transplants.

Produced via immunoSEQ multiplex PCR; TCRdb's table is partial and in-frame only. The data show tens of thousands of clones, with approximately 94% seen just once and roughly 2% held by the top ten. The ends were cut back, 4 bases at V and 4 bases at J, with 11 bases in the middle. The CDR3 is 13 amino acids. CDR1 and CDR2 from the germline V gene are SGHRS and YFSETQ. The chain employs TRBV5-1 and TRBJ1-1; D gene unclear. Sequenced material: unstimulated CD8+ T cells sorted from spleen or lymph node cells, taken before intestinal transplant. This receptor was taken from a human donor who received an intestinal transplant. The CDR3 is CASSLQVSTEAFF. The CDR3, as DNA: TGCGCCAGCAGCCTCCAAGTGAGCACTGAAGCTTTCTTT.